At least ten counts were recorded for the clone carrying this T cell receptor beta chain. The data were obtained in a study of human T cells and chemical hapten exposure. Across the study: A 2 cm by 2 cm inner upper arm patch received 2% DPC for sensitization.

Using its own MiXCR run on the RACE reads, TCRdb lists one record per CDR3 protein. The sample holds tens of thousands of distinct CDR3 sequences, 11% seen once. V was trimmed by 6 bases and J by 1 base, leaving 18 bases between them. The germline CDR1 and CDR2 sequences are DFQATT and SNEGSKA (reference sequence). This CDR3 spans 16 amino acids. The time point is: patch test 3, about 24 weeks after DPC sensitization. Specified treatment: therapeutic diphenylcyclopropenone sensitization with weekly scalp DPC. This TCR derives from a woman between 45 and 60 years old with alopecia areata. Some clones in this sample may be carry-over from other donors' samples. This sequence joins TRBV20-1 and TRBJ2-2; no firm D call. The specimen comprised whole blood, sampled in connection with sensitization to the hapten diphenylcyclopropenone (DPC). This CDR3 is CSAQYSRTQNTGELFF. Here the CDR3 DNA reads TGCAGTGCGCAATACTCGCGGACGCAGAACACCGGGGAGCTGTTTTTT.